A single sample is the source of the 12 T cell receptor beta chains below, sequenced in a study of cytomegalovirus exposure and HLA in healthy donors. The PCR contained 60 Vbeta and 13 Jbeta primers. Method: immunoSEQ multiplex PCR; TCRdb's copy keeps in-frame clones and lacks some. The repertoire consists of roughly 180,000 clones, with around 75% occurring once and the leading ten covering about 3%. Sample: PBMCs. The receptor source for this set is a female donor in good health and CMV-seronegative.

The chain recombines TRBV14 with TRBJ2-7; 9 nucleotides line up with TRBD2. The germline V gene has CDR1 SGHDN and CDR2 FVKESK. This CDR3 is built from 22 residues. Losses at the gene ends were 0 bases for V and 3 bases for J; bases not matched to a gene: 24. For the CDR3, the DNA is TGTGCCAGCAGCCAAGACCCCGATTGGCGGCAGGGGCGGACTAGCGTCAACTACGAGCAGTACTTC. It specifies CASSQDPDWRQGRTSVNYEQYF.

The gene calls are TRBV6-1 and TRBJ2-7; 11 nucleotides align to TRBD1. Germline V gene sequence: CDR1 MNHNS, CDR2 SASEGT. The CDR3 runs 15 residues. V was pared by 8 bases and J by 3 bases, with 9 bases of the junction left unmatched. CDR3 bases: TGTGCCAGCGCGGTAGGGGACAGGGGGTACTACGAGCAGTACTTC. Its protein product is CASAVGDRGYYEQYF.

The chain combines TRBV6-5 with TRBJ2-3; the D is unclear. V lost 0 bases and J 0 bases, leaving 7 bases between the germline ends. This CDR3 has 15 residues. The germline V gene encodes CDR1 MNHEY and CDR2 SVGAGI. CDR3 nucleotides: TGTGCCAGCAGTTACTCACCGACTAGCACAGATACGCAGTATTTT. It is translated as CASSYSPTSTDTQYF.

The gene calls are TRBV9 and TRBJ2-3; 13 nucleotides align to TRBD2. From germline, CDR1 is SGDLS and CDR2 YYNGEE. Trimming removed 1 base from V and 2 bases from J; junction bases left unmatched: 10. The CDR3 length is 19 residues. CDR3 sequence: CASSVPRTSGSGVTDTQYF. DNA for the CDR3: TGTGCCAGCAGCGTACCTCGGACTAGCGGGAGTGGGGTCACAGATACGCAGTATTTT.

The rearrangement joins TRBV7-2 to TRBJ1-1; 7 bases agree with TRBD1. Germline CDR1 SGHTA, CDR2 FQGNSA. V trimming: 1 base; J trimming: 4 bases; junction bases outside the gene matches: 6. The CDR3 runs 15 residues. The CDR3 is CASSLGTTGATEAFF. The CDR3, as DNA: TGTGCCAGCAGCTTAGGGACCACAGGGGCCACTGAAGCTTTCTTT. Full variable domain (outside the CDR3, taken from reference TRBV7-2 and TRBJ1-1): GAGVSQSPSNKVTEKGKDVELRCDPISGHTALYWYRQSLGQGLEFLIYFQGNSAPDKSGLPSDRFSAERTGGSVSTLTIQRTQQEDSAVYLCASSLGTTGATEAFFGQGTRLTVV.

The genes are TRBV7-2 and TRBJ2-3; a possible D gene is TRBD1 (5 bases). Trimming stripped 3 bases from V and 0 bases from J, with 13 bases between. The CDR3 totals 16 residues. Germline V lookup: CDR1 SGHTA, CDR2 FQGNSA. The CDR3: CASSLWGLTSTDTQYF. CDR3 nucleotide sequence: TGTGCCAGCAGCTTGTGGGGCCTGACTAGCACAGATACGCAGTATTTT.

This clone was counted between two and nine times. The chain employs TRBV30 and TRBJ1-4; D is unclear. The CDR3 spans 15 residues. Germline values: CDR1 GTSNPN, CDR2 SVGIG (reference sequence). Between the trimmed V and J ends, which lost 4 bases and 0 bases, there was a span of 12 bases. This chain's CDR3 is CAWTPQFATNEKLFF. Written as DNA, the CDR3 is TGTGCCTGGACCCCACAATTTGCAACTAATGAAAAACTGTTTTTT.

The chain is built from TRBV2 and TRBJ2-5; 16 nucleotides match TRBD2. Germline V CDR1 and CDR2: SNHLY, FYNNEI. The CDR3 is made up of 18 amino acids. The trim removed 1 base at V and 5 bases at J, leaving 7 bases unmatched. As DNA, the CDR3 is TGTGCCAGCAGTGAAGAGGAGGGACTAGCGGGAGGGGGGGAGACCCAGTACTTC. Translation: CASSEEEGLAGGGETQYF.

The genes are TRBV1 and TRBJ2-7; TRBD2, as called in the table, went unchecked against the DNA. TRBV1 is listed as a pseudogene. The CDR3 length is 14 residues. CDR3: CTSSQEVRGGEQYF. Written as DNA, the CDR3 is TGCACCAGCAGCCAAGAAGTCCGGGGGGGAGAGCAGTACTTC.

There are a few counts of this clone. The chain combines TRBV18 with TRBJ1-5; D uncertain. The CDR3 contains 15 residues. V lost 3 bases to trimming and J lost 3 bases, with 12 bases between them. Germline V lookup: CDR1 KGHSH, CDR2 LQKENI. As DNA, the CDR3 is TGTGCCAGCTCACCCCTGGGCGACCCCAATCAGCCCCAGCATTTT. It encodes CASSPLGDPNQPQHF. The variable domain in full, completed from reference TRBV18 and TRBJ1-5, reads NAGVMQNPRHLVRRRGQEARLRCSPMKGHSHVYWYRQLPEEGLKFMVYLQKENIIDESGMPKERFSAEFPKEGPSILRIQQVVRGDSAAYFCASSPLGDPNQPQHFGDGTRLSIL.

The chain is built from TRBV5-6 and TRBJ2-5, with D perhaps matching TRBD1 (6 bases). CDR1 is SGHDT and CDR2 is YYEEEE in the germline V gene. The V and J ends lost 4 bases and 4 bases respectively, with 14 bases between them. This CDR3 contains 14 residues. CDR3 residues: CASSRRQAVETQYF. The CDR3, as DNA: TGTGCCAGCAGCCGCCGACAGGCCGTAGAGACCCAGTACTTC.

V usage is TRBV5-1 and J usage is TRBJ2-7; D remains ambiguous. The ends were cut back, 1 base at V and 2 bases at J, with 7 bases in the middle. From germline, CDR1 is SGHRS and CDR2 YFSETQ. This CDR3 is 13 amino acids long. CDR3 in DNA: TGCGCCAGCAGCTTGTACAGAACCTACGAGCAGTACTTC. Its translation: CASSLYRTYEQYF.